Following are 28 T cell receptor beta chains from one sample sequenced in a study of OX40 agonist ivuxolimab in advanced cancers. Data came from immunoSEQ multiplex PCR; TCRdb stores just in-frame clones and leaves some out. The sample shows about 26,000 clones, 79% of them seen only once. The sample in question was CD4+ or CD8+ T cells sorted from blood, obtained in a trial of the OX40 agonist ivuxolimab. These receptors originate from an adult with an advanced solid tumor such as melanoma, head and neck, liver or kidney cancer.

V usage is TRBV7-9 and J usage is TRBJ2-1; TRBD1 matches 9 bases. J lost 3 bases, V lost 3 bases, and 6 bases had no gene match. The CDR3 has 16 residues. CDR1 is SEHNR and CDR2 is FQNEAQ in the germline V gene (reference sequence). CDR3 residues: CASSFVGTGIYNEQFF. The CDR3 DNA follows: TGTGCCAGCAGCTTTGTGGGGACAGGGATCTACAATGAGCAGTTCTTC.

CDR3 region: CASSRETGELFF. For the CDR3, the DNA is TGTGCCAGCAGCCGCGAAACCGGGGAGCTGTTTTTT. The J gene is TRBJ2-2, the V gene TRBV6-5; D not resolved. Germline CDR1 is MNHEY and CDR2 is SVGAGI. There are 12 residues in the CDR3. Between the trimmed V and J ends, which lost 6 bases and 5 bases, there was a span of 7 bases.

The chain combines TRBV11-2 with TRBJ2-2, with D perhaps TRBD2 (6 bases). The CDR3 sequence is 15 residues long. V gave up 1 base and J gave up 5 bases, with 11 bases separating them. CDR1 is SGHAT, CDR2 FQNNGV, per germline. CDR3 sequence reads: CASSLGGGSTGELFF. In DNA form, the CDR3 reads TGTGCCAGCAGCTTAGGGGGAGGATCGACCGGGGAGCTGTTTTTT.

About this clone itself: A read error may account for a junction end that differs from germline. The V gene is TRBV9, the J gene TRBJ2-5, with 7 positions matching TRBD2. This CDR3 has 13 amino acids. CDR1 SGDLS and CDR2 YYNGEE come from the germline V gene. CDR3 coding DNA: TGTGCCAGTAGCGCCGGGGGGCAAGAGACCCAGTACTTC. It specifies CASSAGGQETQYF.

The chain links TRBV7-9 to TRBJ1-2; 7 bases match TRBD1. The CDR3 contains 15 residues. V was pared by 3 bases and J by 4 bases, with 8 bases of the junction left unmatched. Germline V gives CDR1 SEHNR, CDR2 FQNEAQ (reference sequence). The CDR3 bases are TGTGCCAGCAGCTTCGGTACAGGGGACGGCTATGGCTACACCTTC. Translation gives CASSFGTGDGYGYTF.

The chain combines TRBV13 with TRBJ2-1; no reliable D call. The V gene lost 4 bases and the J gene lost 2 bases, with 6 bases spanning the gap. Germline CDR1 and CDR2: PRHDT and FYEKMQ (reference sequence). The CDR3 sequence is 13 residues long. CDR3 in amino acids: CASSSLPYNEQFF. CDR3 sequence (DNA): TGTGCCAGCAGCTCCCTTCCCTACAATGAGCAGTTCTTC.

This rearrangement joins TRBV9 to TRBJ1-1; a possible D gene is TRBD1 (6 bases). Germline lookup yields CDR1 SGDLS and CDR2 YYNGEE. Trimming cost V 7 bases and J 3 bases, with 16 bases left between them. This CDR3 region has 14 residues. The CDR3 DNA reads as TGTGCCAGCGGATTAGGGGGGGTGGACACTGAAGCTTTCTTT. This encodes CASGLGGVDTEAFF. Combining the CDR3 with reference TRBV9 and TRBJ1-1 gives the whole variable domain DSGVTQTPKHLITATGQRVTLRCSPRSGDLSVYWYQQSLDQGLQFLIQYYNGEERAKGNILERFSAQQFPDLHSELNLSSLELGDSALYFCASGLGGVDTEAFFGQGTRLTVV.

This clone ranks as medium-sized. The V call is TRBV4-1, the J call TRBJ2-1, with D unclear. CDR1 and CDR2 from the germline V gene are MGHRA and YSYEKL. V lost 1 base and J lost 6, with 13 bases in between. CDR3 length: 15 amino acids. The CDR3: CASSQVMGNSNEQFF. The DNA of the CDR3 is TGCGCCAGCAGCCAAGTGATGGGGAACAGCAATGAGCAGTTCTTC.

The table lists this clone with a count of one. The rearrangement links TRBV5-1 to TRBJ2-1; TRBD1 agrees at 9 bases. CDR3 length: 16 amino acids. Germline CDR1 and CDR2: SGHRS and YFSETQ. V shed 4 bases and J 2 bases; nucleotides not matched to a gene: 7. CDR3 sequence (DNA): TGCGCCAGCAGCCTCCAGACAGGGGGGCCCTACAATGAGCAGTTCTTC. The encoded protein is CASSLQTGGPYNEQFF.

This rearrangement joins TRBV19 to TRBJ1-5; possible D gene TRBD1, 6 bases. V was trimmed by 4 bases and J by 7 bases, leaving 20 bases between them. CDR1 LNHDA and CDR2 SQIVND come from the germline V gene (reference sequence). This CDR3 has 16 residues. The DNA for the CDR3 is TGTGCCAGTAGTACCTTGTCGGGGGGCGCGGAACAGCCCCAGCATTTT. Residues: CASSTLSGGAEQPQHF.

The gene calls are TRBV9 and TRBJ2-7, with D possibly matching TRBD2 (7 bases). V gave up 4 bases and J gave up 3 bases, with 17 bases separating them. The CDR3 runs 15 residues. The germline V gene has CDR1 SGDLS and CDR2 YYNGEE. The CDR3, as DNA: TGTGCCAGCAGCTCCCCAGGGAGGGGGAACTACGAGCAGTACTTC. This sequence encodes CASSSPGRGNYEQYF.

The rearrangement uses TRBV4-1 and TRBJ1-1; TRBD1 is a possible D gene (5 bases). Germline CDR1 reads MGHRA; CDR2 reads YSYEKL. The V end was cut by 3 bases, the J end by 1 base, with 9 bases between. The CDR3 has 14 residues. The CDR3 region has the DNA TGCGCCAGCAGCCACGGGACTGAGAACACTGAAGCTTTCTTT. Its translation is CASSHGTENTEAFF.

V is TRBV9 and J is TRBJ2-7; D may be TRBD1 (6 bases). Deletions cut 4 bases from V and 1 base from J, with 15 bases between. This CDR3 is 15 amino acids long. Per germline, CDR1 SGDLS and CDR2 YYNGEE. This chain's CDR3 is CASSSRADRSYEQYF. DNA for the CDR3: TGTGCCAGCAGCTCGAGGGCGGACAGATCCTACGAGCAGTACTTC.

The chain has TRBV7-6 and TRBJ2-1; D gene unclear. The CDR3 extends over 17 amino acids. CDR1 is SGHVS, CDR2 FNYEAQ, per germline. Trimming took off 1 base at V and 0 bases at J, with 13 bases between the two ends. CDR3 loop: CASSLEVEVPSYNEQFF. CDR3 DNA: TGTGCCAGCAGCTTAGAAGTTGAGGTACCCTCCTACAATGAGCAGTTCTTC. Supplemented by reference TRBV7-6 and TRBJ2-1, the full variable domain reads GAGVSQSPRYKVTKRGQDVALRCDPISGHVSLYWYRQALGQGPEFLTYFNYEAQQDKSGLPNDRFSAERPEGSISTLTIQRTEQRDSAMYRCASSLEVEVPSYNEQFFGPGTRLTVL.

The rearrangement links TRBV7-9 to TRBJ2-3; 9 nucleotides agree with TRBD2. Germline trimming cut 8 bases from V and 1 base from J; bases unmatched to any gene: 13. The CDR3 contains 17 residues. From germline, CDR1 is SEHNR and CDR2 FQNEAQ (reference sequence). CDR3: CASSVMRGGLGTDTQYF. The CDR3 DNA reads as TGTGCCAGCTCCGTTATGCGGGGGGGTCTTGGCACAGATACGCAGTATTTT. Variable domain in full (rest from reference TRBV7-9 and TRBJ2-3): DTGVSQNPRHKITKRGQNVTFRCDPISEHNRLYWYRQTLGQGPEFLTYFQNEAQLEKSRLLSDRFSAERPKGSFSTLEIQRTEQGDSAMYLCASSVMRGGLGTDTQYFGPGTRLTVL.

This clone showed up just a few times. This chain joins TRBV28 and TRBJ2-7, with D perhaps TRBD1 (5 bases). CDR1 and CDR2 from the germline V gene are MDHEN and SYDVKM. The germline V and J ends were trimmed by 7 bases and 4 bases, with 14 bases remaining between them. This CDR3 is 13 amino acids long. The CDR3 is CASTPSGQYEQYF. The CDR3, as DNA: TGTGCCAGCACCCCGTCAGGGCAATACGAGCAGTACTTC.

In its sample, this clone was seen once. The rearrangement uses TRBV7-3 and TRBJ1-6; 12 bases match TRBD1. CDR3 length equals 17 residues. Germline values: CDR1 SGHTA, CDR2 FQGTGA. The junction had 4 bases not matched to a gene; V was cut back by 5 bases and J by 2 bases. The CDR3 DNA sequence: TGTGCCAGCAGCCTAAGGGACAGGGGGCCCTATAATTCACCCCTCCACTTT. It encodes CASSLRDRGPYNSPLHF.

The CDR3 is CASSHFDLTYEQYF. CDR3 sequence (DNA): TGTGCCAGCAGTCACTTCGATTTGACCTACGAGCAGTACTTC. The chain is built from TRBV6-1 and TRBJ2-7; D is undetermined. The CDR3 sequence is 14 residues long. Per the germline V gene, CDR1 is MNHNS and CDR2 is SASEGT. Deletions cut 5 bases from V and 2 bases from J, with 13 bases between.

This clone was picked up one time. This chain uses TRBV4-1 with TRBJ2-7; 7 bases agree with TRBD1. This CDR3 has 17 residues. The J segment lost 1 base and the V segment lost 0 bases, leaving 9 bases of the junction unmatched. Germline CDR1 reads MGHRA; CDR2 reads YSYEKL. The CDR3 bases are TGCGCCAGCAGCCAAGAGTCGGCGACAGGGTTATCCTACGAGCAGTACTTC. This encodes CASSQESATGLSYEQYF.

Only one count was recorded for this clone. The chain carries TRBV9 and TRBJ2-2; D remains ambiguous. V lost 3 bases, J lost 3 bases, and 3 bases lay in between. Germline V gene sequence: CDR1 SGDLS, CDR2 YYNGEE. The CDR3 sequence is 12 residues long. The CDR3 region is CASSGHTGELFF. DNA for the CDR3: TGTGCCAGCAGCGGCCACACCGGGGAGCTGTTTTTT.

This clone was counted a few times. The chain combines TRBV6-5 with TRBJ2-2; maybe TRBD2 (5 bases). V was shortened by 6 bases and J by 3 bases, with 11 bases between the two germline ends. In germline, CDR1 is MNHEY, CDR2 SVGAGI. This CDR3 is 14 amino acids long. The CDR3 DNA follows: TGTGCCAGCAGGGGCGGAGGAGACACCGGGGAGCTGTTTTTT. Its translation is CASRGGGDTGELFF.

This chain joins TRBV28 and TRBJ2-5; possibly TRBD1 or TRBD2 for D (7 bases each). The CDR3 extends over 14 amino acids. Trimming left V 4 bases short and J 5 bases short, with 14 bases between. Germline V gene data show CDR1 as MDHEN and CDR2 as SYDVKM. The CDR3 protein is CASSSYRGGETQYF. The CDR3 nucleotides are TGTGCCAGCAGTTCCTACAGGGGAGGGGAGACCCAGTACTTC.

The V gene is TRBV13, the J gene TRBJ1-1; D is unclear. Germline CDR1 PRHDT, CDR2 FYEKMQ (reference sequence). Between the trimmed V and J ends, which lost 5 bases and 7 bases, there was a span of 11 bases. The CDR3 length is 12 residues. The CDR3 bases are TGTGCCAGCAGCCCACAGAATATTGAAGCTTTCTTT. Amino acid sequence: CASSPQNIEAFF.

The J gene is TRBJ1-2, the V gene TRBV6-1; no reliable D call. Per the germline V gene, CDR1 is MNHNS and CDR2 is SASEGT. Trimming stripped 2 bases from V and 8 bases from J, with 9 bases between. The CDR3 length is 12 residues. The CDR3 DNA sequence: TGTGCCAGCAGTGAATTGAAGGGCGGCTACACCTTC. Residues: CASSELKGGYTF.

The chain uses TRBV2 and TRBJ2-7, with D hard to call. The V end was cut by 8 bases, the J end by 7 bases, with 21 bases between. This CDR3 has 14 residues. The V gene's germline CDR1 is SNHLY and CDR2 FYNNEI. The CDR3 DNA reads as TGTGCCAGCGTTTCTCCCGGGTCCGCCTTGGAGCAGTACTTC. It translates to CASVSPGSALEQYF.

The table lists this clone with many counts. This CDR3 reads CASSAPSFSNTGELFF. The CDR3 bases are TGTGCCAGCAGTGCACCTAGTTTCTCGAACACCGGGGAGCTGTTTTTT. The gene calls are TRBV27 and TRBJ2-2; D is unresolved. Trimming removed 5 bases at V and 0 bases at J, with 13 bases between. The CDR3 spans 16 residues. The germline V gene encodes CDR1 MNHEY and CDR2 SMNVEV (reference sequence).

The chain joins TRBV28 to TRBJ1-5; D is uncertain. CDR1 is MDHEN and CDR2 is SYDVKM in the germline V gene. The CDR3 is 12 amino acids. V gave up 8 bases and J gave up 3 bases, with 8 bases separating them. As DNA, the CDR3 is TGTGCCAGCTTAAGGGACAATCAGCCCCAGCATTTT. This codes for CASLRDNQPQHF.

The V call is TRBV18, the J call TRBJ2-7, with 7 bases fitting TRBD1. The CDR3 length is 16 residues. CDR1 and CDR2 (germline): KGHSH, LQKENI. Trimming removed 3 bases from V and 2 bases from J; junction bases left unmatched: 10. CDR3 sequence (DNA): TGTGCCAGCTCACCTAGACAGGGAAACGAGGCCTACGAGCAGTACTTC. Protein: CASSPRQGNEAYEQYF. Looking up the rest from reference TRBV18 and TRBJ2-7 gives the full variable domain: NAGVMQNPRHLVRRRGQEARLRCSPMKGHSHVYWYRQLPEEGLKFMVYLQKENIIDESGMPKERFSAEFPKEGPSILRIQQVVRGDSAAYFCASSPRQGNEAYEQYFGPGTRLTVT.